These 27 T cell receptor beta chains were sequenced from one sample in a study of CD8 T cell repertoires and HIV-1 epitope variants. Antigens of these TCRs are unknown. Generated by immunoSEQ multiplex PCR, the TCRdb table keeps only in-frame clones and is missing some. The sample carries roughly 5,600 clones, approximately 68% recorded once. What was sequenced was cultured CD8+ T cells derived from PBMCs. Receptors were obtained from a male donor with HIV.

The rearrangement joins TRBV27 to TRBJ2-7; the match to TRBD2 covers 9 bases. V was clipped by 4 bases and J by 1 base; unmatched bases: 8. Looked up from germline, CDR1 is MNHEY and CDR2 is SMNVEV (reference sequence). The CDR3 is 16 residues long. CDR3: CASSSSWSGRSYEQYF. The CDR3 DNA is TGTGCCAGCAGTTCCTCCTGGAGCGGGAGGTCCTACGAGCAGTACTTC.

The chain employs TRBV6-6 and TRBJ1-1; D ambiguous. This CDR3 contains 15 residues. Germline V gene lookup returns CDR1 MNHNY and CDR2 SVGAGI (reference sequence). V lost 5 bases to trimming and J lost 0 bases, with 13 bases between them. The CDR3 DNA is TGTGCCAGCAGTCTAGTAGAGGGCCTGAACACTGAAGCTTTCTTT. Translation gives CASSLVEGLNTEAFF.

This clone was seen only a few times. V usage is TRBV5-6 and J usage is TRBJ2-3, with TRBD1 matching 10 bases. Germline V gene data show CDR1 as SGHDT and CDR2 as YYEEEE. J gave up 3 bases and V 4 bases, and 5 bases lay outside the gene matches. The CDR3 loop spans 15 amino acids. The CDR3 coding sequence is TGTGCCAGCAGCAGCCGACAGGGGGCAACAGATACGCAGTATTTT. Translating it yields CASSSRQGATDTQYF.

This clone was seen a handful of times. J is TRBJ2-3 and V is TRBV10-3; TRBD1 aligns across 9 bases. There are 16 residues in the CDR3. CDR1 is ENHRY and CDR2 is SYGVKD in the germline V gene. Germline trimming cut 2 bases from V and 3 bases from J; bases unmatched to any gene: 6. The CDR3 sequence: CAISEAGQGVTDTQYF. CDR3 coding DNA: TGTGCCATCAGTGAGGCGGGACAGGGAGTGACAGATACGCAGTATTTT.

The sample holds a few counts of this clone. The chain couples TRBV6-5 to TRBJ1-1; TRBD1 might be the D (5 bases). Per the germline V gene, CDR1 is MNHEY and CDR2 is SVGAGI. V was shortened by 6 bases and J by 0 bases, with 11 bases between the two germline ends. This CDR3 has 14 amino acids. The CDR3 DNA sequence: TGTGCCAGCAGACCGACAGCCATGAACACTGAAGCTTTCTTT. Protein: CASRPTAMNTEAFF.

This clone was recorded once. The CDR3 nucleotides read TGTGCCACCCGTAATAGCTTGAGCACCGGGGAGCTGTTTTTT. Its protein product is CATRNSLSTGELFF. The V call is TRBV15, the J call TRBJ2-2; D unresolved. The CDR3 spans 14 residues. CDR1 is LNHNV and CDR2 is YYDKDF in the germline V gene (reference sequence). Trimming took off 8 bases at V and 4 bases at J, with 14 bases between the two ends.

The genes are TRBV6-5 and TRBJ1-1; D is perhaps TRBD1 (5 bases). CDR1 is MNHEY, CDR2 SVGAGI, per germline. The CDR3 consists of 14 residues. V shed 6 bases and J shed 3 bases, with 14 bases lying between them. DNA of the CDR3: TGTGCCAGCAGCCTCAGGGATTTGGACACTGAAGCTTTCTTT. Translation gives CASSLRDLDTEAFF.

This clone was detected only a few times. The chain has TRBV21-1 and TRBJ2-1; TRBD2, as called in the table, went unchecked against the DNA. TRBV21-1 constitutes a pseudogene. The CDR3 runs to 17 residues. CDR3 bases: TGTGCCAGCGGGAGCATACTAGGCGGGAGGGCCCTGTATGAGCAGTTCTTC. The encoded protein is CASGSILGGRALYEQFF.

In its sample, this clone was seen a few times. V is TRBV7-6 and J is TRBJ2-7, with D unclear. V gave up 2 bases and J gave up 1 base, with 9 bases separating them. CDR1 SGHVS and CDR2 FNYEAQ come from the germline V gene. This CDR3 spans 14 amino acids. CDR3 region: CASSLLDGSYEQYF. The CDR3 DNA sequence: TGTGCCAGCAGCTTACTGGACGGATCCTACGAGCAGTACTTC.

The V and J genes are TRBV27 and TRBJ1-2; 7 positions agree with TRBD1. V trimming: 6 bases; J trimming: 0 bases; junction bases outside the gene matches: 13. The CDR3 contains 17 residues. Germline V gene data show CDR1 as MNHEY and CDR2 as SMNVEV (reference sequence). Here the CDR3 reads CASRLLGDSPTNYGYTF. The CDR3 coding sequence is TGTGCCAGCAGGTTGCTGGGGGACAGCCCTACTAACTATGGCTACACCTTC.

The genes are TRBV9 and TRBJ1-5; a possible D gene is TRBD1 (6 bases). Germline V gives CDR1 SGDLS, CDR2 YYNGEE. This CDR3 comprises 15 residues. V was cut by 2 bases and J by 4 bases, with 13 bases left in between. CDR3 coding DNA: TGTGCCAGCAGCGTCGCAGGGGAAAGAAATCAGCCCCAGCATTTT. It codes for CASSVAGERNQPQHF.

The V gene is TRBV2, the J gene TRBJ1-2; weak D call: TRBD1 (6 bases). Germline CDR1 SNHLY, CDR2 FYNNEI. V lost 5 bases and J 2 bases, leaving 21 bases between the germline ends. The CDR3 sequence is 17 residues long. Written as DNA, the CDR3 is TGTGCCAGCAGTCCTTTTGAGACAGGAGAAGAGAACTATGGCTACACCTTC. Its protein product is CASSPFETGEENYGYTF.

V gene TRBV5-8 combines with J gene TRBJ1-2; D call uncertain. The germline CDR1 and CDR2 sequences are SGHTS and YDEGEE. Trimming removed 4 bases from V and 0 bases from J, with 19 bases in between. CDR3 length: 17 amino acids. CDR3 in DNA: TGTGCCAGCAGCCGTCAAGCCAGCATAAGGTCTAACTATGGCTACACCTTC. Amino acids: CASSRQASIRSNYGYTF. The full variable domain, with the rest looked up from reference TRBV5-8 and TRBJ1-2, is EAGVTQSPTHLIKTRGQQATLRCSPISGHTSVYWYQQALGLGLQFLLWYDEGEERNRGNFPPRFSGRQFPNYSSELNVNALELEDSALYLCASSRQASIRSNYGYTFGSGTRLTVV.

The chain is built from TRBV2 and TRBJ2-3; a possible D gene is TRBD2 (5 bases). The CDR3 sequence is 15 residues long. CDR1 is SNHLY, CDR2 FYNNEI, per germline. V lost 1 base and J lost 4, with 12 bases in between. The CDR3: CASSEELAGSDTQYF. The CDR3 nucleotides read TGTGCCAGCAGTGAAGAGCTAGCAGGATCAGATACGCAGTATTTT.

The count of this clone is one. The chain carries TRBV29-1 and TRBJ2-7; D is unclear. The germline V gene has CDR1 SQVTM and CDR2 ANQGSEA. With 6 bases removed from V and 2 bases from J, the gap between germline ends came to 11 bases. The CDR3 is 12 residues long. The CDR3 region has the DNA TGCAGCGTACTCGACGGGCCCTACGAGCAGTACTTC. Residues: CSVLDGPYEQYF.

This chain connects TRBV7-9 to TRBJ2-5; D unclear. The V and J ends lost 2 bases and 5 bases respectively, with 12 bases between them. Germline assignment: CDR1 SEHNR and CDR2 FQNEAQ (reference sequence). The CDR3 is 14 amino acids. CDR3: CASSLILMPETQYF. For the CDR3, the DNA is TGTGCCAGCAGCTTAATCCTCATGCCGGAGACCCAGTACTTC.

CDR3 in amino acids: CASIGTLSDTQYF. The CDR3 coding sequence is TGTGCCAGCATAGGGACCCTTTCAGATACGCAGTATTTT. The chain combines TRBV5-6 with TRBJ2-3; perhaps D is TRBD1 or TRBD2 (5 bases each). The CDR3 runs to 13 residues. The germline V gene has CDR1 SGHDT and CDR2 YYEEEE. V was pared by 6 bases and J by 4 bases, with 12 bases between.

This chain links TRBV21-1 with TRBJ2-7; TRBD1, as called in the table, went unchecked against the DNA. TRBV21-1 is flagged as a pseudogene. The CDR3 loop spans 16 amino acids. The CDR3 here is CASSRLPGGANNEQYF. The CDR3 DNA reads TGTGCCAGCAGCAGACTACCAGGGGGCGCGAATAACGAGCAGTACTTC.

The chain has TRBV15 and TRBJ2-1; weak D call: TRBD2 (6 bases). CDR3 length: 14 residues. Germline-derived CDR1 and CDR2 are LNHNV and YYDKDF (reference sequence). The V gene lost 8 bases and the J gene lost 7 bases, with 18 bases spanning the gap. CDR3 residues: CATASGGVGNEQFF. CDR3 coding DNA: TGTGCCACCGCTTCAGGAGGGGTCGGGAATGAGCAGTTCTTC.

The chain joins TRBV6-5 to TRBJ2-5; possible D gene TRBD2, 5 bases. Germline CDR1 MNHEY, CDR2 SVGAGI. This CDR3 spans 14 amino acids. V was trimmed by 5 bases and J by 2 bases, leaving 12 bases between them. In DNA, the CDR3 is TGTGCCAGCAGTCTCCCGGGGTTACAAGAGACCCAGTACTTC. It is translated as CASSLPGLQETQYF.

V usage is TRBV28 and J usage is TRBJ2-7; a weak D match, TRBD1 (6 bases). CDR3 length equals 14 residues. V gave up 3 bases and J gave up 2 bases, with 11 bases separating them. Germline CDR1 and CDR2: MDHEN and SYDVKM. The CDR3 spells CASSFPGDPYEQYF. The CDR3 DNA is TGTGCCAGCAGTTTCCCAGGGGACCCCTACGAGCAGTACTTC.

The V and J genes are TRBV27 and TRBJ2-5; 8 bases are a match to TRBD1. The CDR3 covers 15 residues. The ends lost 2 bases at V and 4 bases at J; junction bases unmatched: 6. CDR1 is MNHEY, CDR2 SMNVEV, per germline (reference sequence). The CDR3 reads CASSLGTGPRETQYF. CDR3 nucleotide sequence: TGTGCCAGCAGTTTAGGGACAGGTCCTAGAGAGACCCAGTACTTC.

This clone has a single count. The rearrangement uses TRBV28 and TRBJ2-5; D not certain. The J call may be wrong; the DNA end is better matched by TRBJ2-7. Germline assignment: CDR1 MDHEN and CDR2 SYDVKM. The CDR3 runs to 12 residues. CDR3 sequence reads: CASSLDGNEQYF. The CDR3, as DNA: TGTGCCAGCAGTTTAGACGGTAACGAGCAGTACTTC.

The chain carries TRBV5-1 and TRBJ2-1; 11 bases agree with TRBD1. The CDR3 extends over 14 amino acids. Germline lookup yields CDR1 SGHRS and CDR2 YFSETQ. Trimming removed 7 bases from V and 5 bases from J; junction bases left unmatched: 5. CDR3 nucleotide sequence: TGCGCCAGCTCAGGACAGGGGGCTGACAATGAGCAGTTCTTC. Its protein is CASSGQGADNEQFF.

V gene TRBV5-6 combines with J gene TRBJ2-3; D is unclear. The CDR3 runs to 13 residues. Germline lookup yields CDR1 SGHDT and CDR2 YYEEEE. Trimming pared 5 bases from V and 7 bases from J, leaving 14 bases between. The CDR3 reads CASSPSVGNTQYF. In DNA, the CDR3 is TGTGCCAGCAGTCCATCGGTGGGGAATACGCAGTATTTT.

The V call is TRBV29-1, the J call TRBJ2-1, with unresolved D. Germline CDR1 reads SQVTM; CDR2 reads ANQGSEA. The CDR3 extends over 12 amino acids. The V end was cut by 6 bases, the J end by 6 bases, with 12 bases between. The CDR3 nucleotides read TGCAGCGTCCTCCAAAGGGCCAATGAGCAGTTCTTC. Protein product: CSVLQRANEQFF.

J is TRBJ2-1 and V is TRBV7-9; D gene unclear. CDR3 size: 14 residues. Trimming stripped 4 bases from V and 7 bases from J, with 14 bases between. Germline lookup yields CDR1 SEHNR and CDR2 FQNEAQ (reference sequence). CDR3 bases: TGTGCCAGCAGCTCGAGTAGAGTTCGGAATGAGCAGTTCTTC. This translates into CASSSSRVRNEQFF.